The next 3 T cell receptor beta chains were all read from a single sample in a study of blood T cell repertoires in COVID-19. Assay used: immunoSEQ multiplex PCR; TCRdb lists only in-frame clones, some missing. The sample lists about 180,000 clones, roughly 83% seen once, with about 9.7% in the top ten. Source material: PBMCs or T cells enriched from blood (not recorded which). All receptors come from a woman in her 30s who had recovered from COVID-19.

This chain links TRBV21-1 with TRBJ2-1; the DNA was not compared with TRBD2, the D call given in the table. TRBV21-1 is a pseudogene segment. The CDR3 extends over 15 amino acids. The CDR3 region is CASSRRSSSYNEQFF. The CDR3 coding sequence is TGTGCCAGCAGCCGACGGAGTAGCTCCTACAATGAGCAGTTCTTC.

Written as DNA, the CDR3 is TGTGCCAGCAGCCTCAGGGGGGACAGCCTGAACACTGAAGCTTTCTTT. It encodes CASSLRGDSLNTEAFF. The rearrangement uses TRBV11-2 and TRBJ1-1; 7 bases line up with TRBD1. This CDR3 comprises 16 residues. After removal of 5 bases from V and 0 bases from J, the junction contained 9 bases not matched to a gene. CDR1 is SGHAT and CDR2 is FQNNGV in the germline V gene. Together with reference TRBV11-2 and TRBJ1-1, the CDR3 gives the full variable domain: EAGVAQSPRYKIIEKRQSVAFWCNPISGHATLYWYQQILGQGPKLLIQFQNNGVVDDSQLPKDRFSAERLKGVDSTLKIQPAKLEDSAVYLCASSLRGDSLNTEAFFGQGTRLTVV.

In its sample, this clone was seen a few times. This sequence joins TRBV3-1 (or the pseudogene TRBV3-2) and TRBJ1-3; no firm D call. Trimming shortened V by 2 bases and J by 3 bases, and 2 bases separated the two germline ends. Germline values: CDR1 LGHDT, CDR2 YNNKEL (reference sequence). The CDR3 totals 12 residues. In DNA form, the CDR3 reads TGTGCCAGCAGCCAACGTGGAAACACCATATATTTT. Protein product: CASSQRGNTIYF.